The 15 T cell receptor beta chains listed next were all sequenced from one sample in a study of identical twins. TCRdb re-derived calls from the 5' RACE reads in MiXCR, one entry per CDR3 protein. The data contain about 470,000 distinct CDR3 sequences, approximately 24% of them singletons. The data also belong to a second study, concerning T cells expressing NK-cell markers.

Sequencing was done on a sample of CD4+ T cells sorted from blood. These receptors were obtained from a woman under 30 in good health.

This clonotype came up a few times. The chain combines TRBV2 with TRBJ2-3; TRBD2 might be the D (6 bases). The CDR3 extends over 13 amino acids. V gave up 6 bases and J gave up 5 bases, with 12 bases separating them. Germline V gene data show CDR1 as SNHLY and CDR2 as FYNNEI. The chain's CDR3 is CASSRESKDTQYF. The DNA for the CDR3 is TGTGCCAGCAGCCGGGAGAGTAAAGATACGCAGTATTTT.

This chain connects TRBV20-1 to TRBJ2-5; 9 positions match TRBD2. This CDR3 spans 14 amino acids. Germline V lookup: CDR1 DFQATT, CDR2 SNEGSKA (reference sequence). Trimming at V came to 6 bases and at J to 5 bases, leaving 10 bases not matched to a gene. The CDR3 is CSASSGRGEETQYF. CDR3 bases: TGCAGTGCCAGTAGCGGGAGAGGGGAGGAGACCCAGTACTTC.

This clonotype was counted only a few times. The CDR3 spells CASSLTAEGSGYTF. The DNA of the CDR3 is TGCGCCAGCAGCTTGACAGCCGAAGGGAGTGGCTACACCTTC. V gene TRBV5-1 combines with J gene TRBJ1-2; no clear D. In germline, CDR1 is SGHRS, CDR2 YFSETQ. The V end lost 1 base, the J end lost 7 bases, and 14 bases lay between the germline ends. This CDR3 region has 14 residues.

This clonotype showed up just a few times. The chain combines TRBV7-8 with TRBJ2-3; D tentatively fits TRBD1 or TRBD2 (5 bases each). The V end lost 6 bases, the J end lost 6 bases, and 22 bases lay between the germline ends. This CDR3 contains 16 residues. Germline loops: CDR1 SGHVS, CDR2 FQNEAQ. The CDR3 DNA follows: TGTGCCAGCAGAAAAAGGGACCTGGGCAACCGGGATACGCAGTATTTT. Amino acid sequence: CASRKRDLGNRDTQYF.

The genes are TRBV12-3 or TRBV12-4 and TRBJ2-5; possibly TRBD1 for D (6 bases). The length of the CDR3 is 14 residues. The V end was cut by 3 bases, the J end by 3 bases, with 11 bases between. CDR3 sequence reads: CASSFSGTKETQYF. In DNA, the CDR3 is TGTGCCAGCAGTTTCTCAGGGACAAAAGAGACCCAGTACTTC.

This clonotype appeared a few times. The rearrangement uses TRBV20-1 and TRBJ2-1; TRBD2 matches at 14 bases. Germline lookup yields CDR1 DFQATT and CDR2 SNEGSKA (reference sequence). V gave up 3 bases and J gave up 9 bases; unmatched junction bases: 4. CDR3 length: 14 residues. CDR3 protein: CSASPGLAGGEQFF. The CDR3 DNA reads TGCAGTGCTAGCCCCGGACTAGCGGGGGGTGAGCAGTTCTTC.

This clonotype was seen more than once but under ten times. This rearrangement joins TRBV3-1 to TRBJ1-2; possible D gene TRBD1, 6 bases. The CDR3 extends over 14 amino acids. Between the trimmed V and J ends, which lost 4 bases and 3 bases, there was a span of 12 bases. The germline V gene has CDR1 LGHDT and CDR2 YNNKEL (reference sequence). The CDR3 sequence is CASSRSTGYYGYTF. DNA for the CDR3: TGTGCCAGCAGCCGATCGACAGGCTACTATGGCTACACCTTC.

The rearrangement uses TRBV29-1 and TRBJ2-3, with D possibly TRBD2 on 5 matching bases. The germline gives CDR1 SQVTM, CDR2 ANQGSEA. The germline V and J ends were trimmed by 4 bases and 0 bases, with 14 bases remaining between them. The CDR3 length is 15 residues. The CDR3 spells CSVVWRTESTDTQYF. CDR3 coding DNA: TGCAGCGTTGTATGGAGGACGGAAAGCACAGATACGCAGTATTTT.

The chain combines TRBV10-1 with TRBJ2-7; tentatively, D is TRBD1 or TRBD2 (5 bases each). This CDR3 has 13 residues. Germline V gene data show CDR1 as WNHNN and CDR2 as SYGVQD (reference sequence). Trimming cost V 6 bases and J 3 bases, with 12 bases left between them. The CDR3 protein is CASREDIFYEQYF. CDR3 DNA: TGCGCCAGCAGGGAGGACATTTTCTACGAGCAGTACTTC.

This clonotype was counted ten times or more. V gene TRBV7-8 combines with J gene TRBJ2-5; possibly TRBD1 or TRBD2 for D (5 bases each). Germline assignment: CDR1 SGHVS and CDR2 FQNEAQ. This CDR3 spans 14 amino acids. V dropped 5 bases and J dropped 2 bases, with 12 bases sitting between them. The CDR3 loop reads CASSRGRAQETQYF. The CDR3 nucleotides read TGTGCCAGCAGCAGGGGACGGGCACAAGAGACCCAGTACTTC.

This clonotype was detected a few times. The chain is built from TRBV20-1 and TRBJ1-1; D possibly corresponds to TRBD1 (6 bases). There are 11 residues in the CDR3. Germline V gene sequence: CDR1 DFQATT, CDR2 SNEGSKA (reference sequence). Between the trimmed V and J ends, which lost 5 bases and 9 bases, there was a span of 13 bases. The CDR3 here is CSAPWTEKAFF. In DNA, the CDR3 is TGCAGTGCTCCCTGGACAGAAAAAGCTTTCTTT.

This clonotype showed up just a few times. The chain joins TRBV9 to TRBJ1-1; no reliable D call. The CDR3 spans 13 residues. CDR1 is SGDLS and CDR2 is YYNGEE in the germline V gene. V was shortened by 0 bases and J by 4 bases, with 7 bases between the two germline ends. The CDR3 loop reads CASSVGTGTEAFF. The CDR3, as DNA: TGTGCCAGCAGCGTAGGTACCGGCACTGAAGCTTTCTTT.

This clonotype has a single count. This may come from a read error, since a much larger clone is one base off. CDR3: CCARDPGTGDGYTF. CDR3 bases: TGCTGTGCTAGAGACCCAGGGACAGGCGATGGCTACACCTTC. The rearrangement uses TRBV20-1 and TRBJ1-2; 8 bases match TRBD1. CDR1 is DFQATT, CDR2 SNEGSKA, per germline (reference sequence). The CDR3 totals 14 residues.

The chain links TRBV5-1 to TRBJ2-7, with D possibly matching TRBD2 (6 bases). The V gene's germline CDR1 is SGHRS and CDR2 YFSETQ. V lost 5 bases and J 1 base, leaving 13 bases between the germline ends. The CDR3 spans 14 residues. CDR3 nucleotide sequence: TGCGCCAGCAGTAAAGCCGGGGGATCCTACGAGCAGTACTTC. Its translation is CASSKAGGSYEQYF.

This clonotype has more than one count but fewer than ten. The chain recombines TRBV10-2 with TRBJ2-1; D is unclear. V lost 3 bases and J 0 bases, leaving 9 bases between the germline ends. Germline V lookup: CDR1 WSHSY, CDR2 SAAADI. This CDR3 is 15 amino acids long. The CDR3 DNA sequence: TGCGCCAGCAGTGAAACGGGCGGCTCCTACAATGAGCAGTTCTTC. As protein: CASSETGGSYNEQFF.